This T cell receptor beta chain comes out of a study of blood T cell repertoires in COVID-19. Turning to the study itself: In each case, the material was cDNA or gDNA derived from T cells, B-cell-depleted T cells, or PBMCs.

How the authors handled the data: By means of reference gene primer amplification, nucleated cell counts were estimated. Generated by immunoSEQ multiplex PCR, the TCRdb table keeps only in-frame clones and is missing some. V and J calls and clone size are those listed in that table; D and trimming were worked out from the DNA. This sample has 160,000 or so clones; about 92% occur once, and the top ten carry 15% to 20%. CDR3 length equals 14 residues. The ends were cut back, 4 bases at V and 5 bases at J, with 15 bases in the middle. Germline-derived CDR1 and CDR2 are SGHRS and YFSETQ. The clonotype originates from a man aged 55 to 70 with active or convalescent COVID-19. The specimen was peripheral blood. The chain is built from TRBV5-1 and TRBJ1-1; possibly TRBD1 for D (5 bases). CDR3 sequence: CASSLETAGTEAFF. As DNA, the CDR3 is TGCGCCAGCAGCCTCGAGACAGCCGGAACTGAAGCTTTCTTT. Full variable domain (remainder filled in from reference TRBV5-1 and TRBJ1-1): KAGVTQTPRYLIKTRGQQVTLSCSPISGHRSVSWYQQTPGQGLQFLFEYFSETQRNKGNFPGRFSGRQFSNSRSEMNVSTLELGDSALYLCASSLETAGTEAFFGQGTRLTVV.